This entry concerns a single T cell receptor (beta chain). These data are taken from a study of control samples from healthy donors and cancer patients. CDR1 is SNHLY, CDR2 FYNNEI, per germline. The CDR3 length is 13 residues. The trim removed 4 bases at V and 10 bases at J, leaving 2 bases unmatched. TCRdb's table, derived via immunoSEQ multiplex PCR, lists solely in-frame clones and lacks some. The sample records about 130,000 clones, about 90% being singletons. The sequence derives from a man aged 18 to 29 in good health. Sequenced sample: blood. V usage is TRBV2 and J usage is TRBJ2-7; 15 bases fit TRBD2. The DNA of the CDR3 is TGTGCCAGCAGTGGGACTAGCGGGAGGGCACAGTACTTC. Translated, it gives CASSGTSGRAQYF.